This record looks at one TCR beta chain sequence and its context. Its matching antigen is unknown. As an off-target read in a library built for alpha chains, this beta chain has a frequency of little significance. The CDR3 has 12 amino acids. From germline, CDR1 is MNHNY and CDR2 SVGAGI (reference sequence). Trimming shortened V by 0 bases and J by 9 bases, and 8 bases separated the two germline ends. The data are from a study of glioma-infiltrating T cells. Study-wide points: Non-neoplastic patients had below-expected tissue-blood divergence, while all gliomas exceeded expectation.

TCR alpha and beta CDR3 regions were amplified from RNA using iRepertoire nested multiplex PCR. TCRdb re-called the multiplex PCR reads through MiXCR, storing one row per CDR3 protein. The sample consists of about 3,900 distinct CDR3 sequences, approximately 92% of them appearing once. The J gene is TRBJ1-1, the V gene TRBV6-6; D might be TRBD1 (5 bases). Sequences were obtained from glioma tissue, nonneoplastic brain tissue, or PBMCs (not recorded which). The clonotype was recovered from a human donor with low-grade glioma or glioblastoma, undergoing nonglioma brain surgery, or in good health (not recorded which). As DNA, the CDR3 is TGTGCCAGCAGTTACTCGACAGATCAAGCTTTCTTT. It codes for CASSYSTDQAFF.